The 14 T cell receptor beta chains presented below share a single source sample, sequenced in a study of cytomegalovirus exposure and HLA in healthy donors. With 60 Vbeta and 13 Jbeta primers, the PCR was carried out. The table came from immunoSEQ multiplex PCR; TCRdb's copy has only in-frame clones and leaves some out. The sample contains under 200,000 clones, approximately 80% of which appear only once. Sample: PBMCs. The receptors come from a woman aged 45-65 years in good health and CMV-seropositive.

The rearrangement joins TRBV11-3 to TRBJ1-5, with D tentatively TRBD1 (5 bases). The CDR3 extends over 15 amino acids. V was trimmed by 5 bases and J by 1 base, leaving 12 bases between them. The germline gives CDR1 SGHNT, CDR2 YENEEA. The DNA of the CDR3 is TGTGCCAGCAGCGCCTCGGGGGGGAGCAATCAGCCCCAGCATTTT. As protein: CASSASGGSNQPQHF.

The V and J genes are TRBV11-3 and TRBJ2-1; 8 bases fit TRBD2. The germline V gene encodes CDR1 SGHNT and CDR2 YENEEA. The trim removed 4 bases at V and 4 bases at J, leaving 12 bases unmatched. The CDR3 totals 17 residues. DNA for the CDR3: TGTGCCAGCAGCTCGTCTCGGGAGGGGAGGTATTACAATGAGCAGTTCTTC. Its protein product is CASSSSREGRYYNEQFF. Based on the CDR3 plus reference TRBV11-3 and TRBJ2-1, the full variable domain is EAGVVQSPRYKIIEKKQPVAFWCNPISGHNTLYWYLQNLGQGPELLIRYENEEAVDDSQLPKDRFSAERLKGVDSTLKIQPAELGDSAVYLCASSSSREGRYYNEQFFGPGTRLTVL.

This clone appeared once. The chain combines TRBV7-9 with TRBJ2-1, with a possible D match to TRBD2 (5 bases). In germline, CDR1 is SEHNR, CDR2 FQNEAQ (reference sequence). The CDR3 covers 14 residues. V was pared by 5 bases and J by 7 bases, with 15 bases between. The CDR3 DNA reads as TGTGCCAGCAGCCTCTGGGCCTCGGGGAATGAGCAGTTCTTC. Protein sequence: CASSLWASGNEQFF.

This chain links TRBV7-2 with TRBJ2-4; D is unresolved. CDR1 SGHTA and CDR2 FQGNSA come from the germline V gene. V lost 2 bases and J lost 2, with 7 bases in between. The CDR3 runs 14 residues. The CDR3 reads CASSLLLSKNIQYF. The CDR3, as DNA: TGTGCCAGCAGCTTATTACTTTCCAAAAACATTCAGTACTTC.

This chain connects TRBV5-1 to TRBJ1-1; possible D gene TRBD1, 6 bases. The CDR3 sequence is 14 residues long. Trimming cost V 4 bases and J 3 bases, with 13 bases left between them. The V gene's germline CDR1 is SGHRS and CDR2 YFSETQ. CDR3 sequence: CASSPREGDTEAFF. The CDR3, as DNA: TGCGCCAGCAGCCCGAGGGAGGGGGACACTGAAGCTTTCTTT. The variable domain in full, with the rest retrieved from reference TRBV5-1 and TRBJ1-1, is KAGVTQTPRYLIKTRGQQVTLSCSPISGHRSVSWYQQTPGQGLQFLFEYFSETQRNKGNFPGRFSGRQFSNSRSEMNVSTLELGDSALYLCASSPREGDTEAFFGQGTRLTVV.

The J gene is TRBJ1-5, the V gene TRBV30; 8 bases are a match to TRBD1. CDR1 and CDR2 from the germline V gene are GTSNPN and SVGIG (reference sequence). V shed 3 bases, J shed 0 bases, and the junction held 4 bases outside the gene matches. The CDR3 contains 15 residues. The CDR3 DNA is TGTGCCTGGAGCTTGACAGGGGATAGCAATCAGCCCCAGCATTTT. The encoded protein is CAWSLTGDSNQPQHF.

The V and J genes are TRBV15 and TRBJ2-2; 8 nucleotides match TRBD2. In germline, CDR1 is LNHNV, CDR2 YYDKDF (reference sequence). CDR3 length: 16 amino acids. With V trimmed by 1 base and J by 4 bases, 5 bases remained unmatched. The CDR3 spells CATSRGTSPFTGELFF. CDR3 DNA: TGTGCCACCAGCAGAGGGACTAGCCCATTCACCGGGGAGCTGTTTTTT. The full variable domain, its missing parts supplied by reference TRBV15 and TRBJ2-2, is DAMVIQNPRYQVTQFGKPVTLSCSQTLNHNVMYWYQQKSSQAPKLLFHYYDKDFNNEADTPDNFQSRRPNTSFCFLDIRSPGLGDTAMYLCATSRGTSPFTGELFFGEGSRLTVL.

The J gene is TRBJ2-7, the V gene TRBV7-8; TRBD2 matches at 10 bases. V was pared by 5 bases and J by 0 bases, with 7 bases of the junction left unmatched. This CDR3 comprises 16 residues. The V gene's germline CDR1 is SGHVS and CDR2 FQNEAQ. The CDR3 spells CASSPGLATSSYEQYF. For the CDR3, the DNA is TGTGCCAGCAGCCCGGGACTAGCGACAAGCTCCTACGAGCAGTACTTC.

The rearrangement uses TRBV23-1 and TRBJ1-5; no firm D call. TRBV23-1 is an open reading frame whose function is uncertain. V lost 8 bases and J 3 bases, leaving 14 bases between the germline ends. The CDR3 is 14 residues long. CDR3 DNA sequence: TGCGCCAGCCGCCCGTGTAGAGACAATCAGCCCCAGCATTTT. Protein sequence: CASRPCRDNQPQHF.

The chain uses TRBV2 and TRBJ1-3, with D perhaps TRBD1 (6 bases). CDR1 SNHLY and CDR2 FYNNEI come from the germline V gene. Trimming removed 4 bases from V and 0 bases from J, with 7 bases in between. The CDR3 runs to 14 residues. CDR3 region: CASSGQASGNTIYF. CDR3 nucleotides: TGTGCCAGCAGTGGACAGGCCTCTGGAAACACCATATATTTT.

V gene TRBV27 combines with J gene TRBJ2-7; 8 nucleotides agree with TRBD1. V was clipped by 6 bases and J by 2 bases; unmatched bases: 6. The CDR3 contains 14 residues. Germline V gene lookup returns CDR1 MNHEY and CDR2 SMNVEV (reference sequence). The CDR3 coding sequence is TGTGCCAGCAGCTATCAACAGGGGGCCTACGAGCAGTACTTC. This sequence encodes CASSYQQGAYEQYF.

This clone was seen a few times. The V gene is TRBV6-6, the J gene TRBJ1-2, with 8 bases aligning to TRBD1. With 6 bases clipped from V and 4 bases from J, the junction kept 7 bases outside the gene matches. CDR3 length equals 14 residues. Germline V lookup: CDR1 MNHNY, CDR2 SVGAGI (reference sequence). CDR3 loop: CASRPPGQAYGYTF. CDR3 DNA sequence: TGTGCCAGCAGGCCACCGGGACAGGCCTATGGCTACACCTTC.

This clone was counted between two and nine times. The rearrangement uses TRBV2 and TRBJ1-4; D gene unclear. Trimming removed 2 bases from V and 7 bases from J, with 14 bases in between. Germline V gene sequence: CDR1 SNHLY, CDR2 FYNNEI. The CDR3 spans 15 residues. The DNA for the CDR3 is TGTGCCAGCAGTGAATCGAGGGTTGGTTCTGAAAAACTGTTTTTT. As protein: CASSESRVGSEKLFF.

The chain combines TRBV5-8 with TRBJ2-4; weak D call: TRBD2 (6 bases). Germline V lookup: CDR1 SGHTS, CDR2 YDEGEE. The CDR3 consists of 14 residues. Trimming stripped 1 base from V and 7 bases from J, with 12 bases between. For the CDR3, the DNA is TGTGCCAGCAGCTTGAGGGGAGGTGTGAACATTCAGTACTTC. It is translated as CASSLRGGVNIQYF.